The next 18 T cell receptor beta chains were all read from a single sample in a study of blood T cell repertoires in COVID-19. The method was immunoSEQ multiplex PCR; TCRdb's version includes in-frame clones alone and lacks a portion of them. The repertoire consists of some 300,000 clones, with 65% to 90% occurring once and the leading ten covering 3.5% to 5%. The sequenced material came from PBMCs or T cells enriched from blood (not recorded which). Source of these receptors: a man aged 30 to 45 who had recovered from COVID-19.

V and J are TRBV29-1 and TRBJ2-7, with a tentative D call TRBD2 (5 bases). Trimming removed 4 bases from V and 1 base from J, with 11 bases in between. Germline V lookup: CDR1 SQVTM, CDR2 ANQGSEA. CDR3 length: 13 residues. In nucleotides, the CDR3 is TGCAGCGTTGTGGGGAGTGGGTCCTACGAGCAGTACTTC. Its translation: CSVVGSGSYEQYF.

The chain joins TRBV5-5 to TRBJ1-1, with D unresolved. Per germline, CDR1 SGHKS and CDR2 YYEKEE (reference sequence). CDR3 length: 13 amino acids. V dropped 0 bases and J dropped 1 base, with 4 bases sitting between them. CDR3 region: CASSLAQNTEAFF. The CDR3 DNA sequence: TGTGCCAGCAGCTTGGCCCAGAACACTGAAGCTTTCTTT. Using reference TRBV5-5 and TRBJ1-1 for the parts outside the CDR3, the full variable domain is DAGVTQSPTHLIKTRGQQVTLRCSPISGHKSVSWYQQVLGQGPQFIFQYYEKEERGRGNFPDRFSARQFPNYSSELNVNALLLGDSALYLCASSLAQNTEAFFGQGTRLTVV.

The rearrangement joins TRBV7-2 to TRBJ2-5; 12 positions agree with TRBD2. The CDR3 runs 15 residues. V shed 4 bases and J 7 bases; nucleotides not matched to a gene: 7. Germline loops: CDR1 SGHTA, CDR2 FQGNSA. DNA of the CDR3: TGTGCCAGCAGCTGGAGACTAGCGGGAGAGGGGACCCAGTACTTC. Its protein is CASSWRLAGEGTQYF.

CDR3 DNA sequence: TGTGCCAGCAGTTTACTCCGGACAGCATTCTATGGCTACACCTTC. Translation: CASSLLRTAFYGYTF. The chain recombines TRBV6-5 with TRBJ1-2, with D possibly TRBD1 on 6 matching bases. The CDR3 covers 15 residues. V lost 4 bases, J lost 4 bases, and 16 bases lay in between. In germline, CDR1 is MNHEY, CDR2 SVGAGI.

The chain uses TRBV11-3 and TRBJ2-2, with a tentative D call TRBD2 (6 bases). Germline V gene sequence: CDR1 SGHNT, CDR2 YENEEA. The CDR3 totals 15 residues. With 5 bases removed from V and 1 base from J, the gap between germline ends came to 11 bases. Here the CDR3 DNA reads TGTGCCAGCAGCCCCTCCGGGGGGAACACCGGGGAGCTGTTTTTT. Translation gives CASSPSGGNTGELFF.

The chain couples TRBV3-1 (or the pseudogene TRBV3-2) to TRBJ2-7; D is possibly TRBD2 (6 bases). The CDR3 has 16 residues. V shed 4 bases and J shed 5 bases, with 21 bases lying between them. The germline V gene has CDR1 LGHDT and CDR2 YNNKEL (reference sequence). The CDR3, as DNA: TGTGCCAGCAGCCTCCTCGGGGGAAGGGCCTTGAACGAGCAGTACTTC. This encodes CASSLLGGRALNEQYF.

This chain joins TRBV2 and TRBJ2-7; 9 nucleotides align to TRBD1. Per the germline V gene, CDR1 is SNHLY and CDR2 is FYNNEI. The V and J ends lost 6 bases and 5 bases, in that order; junction bases with no gene match: 5. This CDR3 has 13 residues. This CDR3 is CASRGTGRDEQYF. The CDR3 coding sequence is TGTGCCAGCAGGGGGACAGGGAGGGACGAGCAGTACTTC.

This clone has a handful of counts. The gene calls are TRBV3-1 (or the pseudogene TRBV3-2) and TRBJ1-5, with D perhaps matching TRBD1 (5 bases). CDR1 is LGHDT and CDR2 is YNNKEL in the germline V gene (reference sequence). The CDR3 has 13 amino acids. The V and J ends lost 0 bases and 6 bases respectively, with 6 bases between them. This CDR3 is CASSQDGAQPQHF. The DNA for the CDR3 is TGTGCCAGCAGCCAAGATGGGGCTCAGCCCCAGCATTTT.

The chain links TRBV6-6 to TRBJ1-1, with 7 bases fitting TRBD1. V shed 5 bases, J shed 3 bases, and the junction held 3 bases outside the gene matches. This CDR3 contains 13 residues. Germline V gives CDR1 MNHNY, CDR2 SVGAGI (reference sequence). The CDR3 coding sequence is TGTGCCAGCAGTCAGGGGGGGCACACTGAAGCTTTCTTT. Its translation is CASSQGGHTEAFF.

The chain has TRBV6-5 and TRBJ2-6; a weak D match, TRBD2 (6 bases). V was cut by 0 bases and J by 2 bases, with 8 bases left in between. This CDR3 spans 16 amino acids. CDR1 is MNHEY, CDR2 SVGAGI, per germline. Written as DNA, the CDR3 is TGTGCCAGCAGTTACTCCCCTAGCGCTGGGGCCAACGTCCTGACTTTC. This encodes CASSYSPSAGANVLTF.

The rearrangement links TRBV12-3 or TRBV12-4 to TRBJ2-5, with 8 nucleotides matching TRBD1. The J segment lost 3 bases and the V segment lost 10 bases, leaving 7 bases of the junction unmatched. The CDR3 consists of 13 residues. In DNA form, the CDR3 reads TGTGCCACCAGGACAGGGAGGAAAGAGACCCAGTACTTC. This encodes CATRTGRKETQYF.

The chain joins TRBV7-9 to TRBJ2-3, with no clear D. Germline loops: CDR1 SEHNR, CDR2 FQNEAQ (reference sequence). The CDR3 loop spans 14 amino acids. Trimming stripped 4 bases from V and 4 bases from J, with 12 bases between. The CDR3 region has the DNA TGTGCCAGCAGCTCCGCCCGGTTCTCAGATACGCAGTATTTT. Amino acid sequence: CASSSARFSDTQYF.

V is TRBV5-6 and J is TRBJ2-7; no firm D call. The V end was cut by 3 bases, the J end by 3 bases, with 13 bases between. Germline V gives CDR1 SGHDT, CDR2 YYEEEE. The CDR3 is 14 residues long. The CDR3 region is CASSSPTRGYEQYF. The CDR3 DNA is TGTGCCAGCAGCTCACCGACTCGAGGCTACGAGCAGTACTTC.

The J gene is TRBJ1-2, the V gene TRBV28; the match to TRBD1 covers 9 bases. The CDR3 has 15 residues. Trimming at V came to 5 bases and at J to 2 bases, leaving 6 bases not matched to a gene. Germline values: CDR1 MDHEN, CDR2 SYDVKM. CDR3 in DNA: TGTGCCAGCAGTAGGGGAGGACAGGGGAACTATGGCTACACCTTC. Its translation is CASSRGGQGNYGYTF.

This chain uses TRBV19 with TRBJ1-2, with TRBD1 identical over 11 bases. There are 15 residues in the CDR3. Trimming cost V 1 base and J 3 bases; bases outside gene matches: 1. Germline lookup yields CDR1 LNHDA and CDR2 SQIVND (reference sequence). The CDR3 loop reads CASSIAGQGDYGYTF. CDR3 bases: TGTGCCAGTAGTATAGCGGGACAGGGGGACTATGGCTACACCTTC. The entire variable domain, with the rest obtained from reference TRBV19 and TRBJ1-2, is as follows: DGGITQSPKYLFRKEGQNVTLSCEQNLNHDAMYWYRQDPGQGLRLIYYSQIVNDFQKGDIAEGYSVSREKKESFPLTVTSAQKNPTAFYLCASSIAGQGDYGYTFGSGTRLTVV.

Written as DNA, the CDR3 is TGTGCCAGCAGTTTACTACCTGGACAGGGCTCACCCCTCCACTTT. Amino acid sequence: CASSLLPGQGSPLHF. The chain combines TRBV27 with TRBJ1-6; 8 positions agree with TRBD1. With 2 bases clipped from V and 10 bases from J, the junction kept 7 bases outside the gene matches. The germline V gene encodes CDR1 MNHEY and CDR2 SMNVEV (reference sequence). The CDR3 consists of 15 residues.

This chain joins TRBV19 and TRBJ1-1; D remains ambiguous. The CDR3 covers 13 residues. CDR1 and CDR2 from the germline V gene are LNHDA and SQIVND (reference sequence). V was pared by 0 bases and J by 3 bases, with 5 bases between. CDR3 DNA: TGTGCCAGTAGTATAGATCAGTACACTGAAGCTTTCTTT. Amino acids: CASSIDQYTEAFF.

This clone occurred once. This rearrangement joins TRBV12-3 or TRBV12-4 to TRBJ1-1, with no clear D. Trimming cost V 1 base and J 4 bases, with 7 bases left between them. This CDR3 comprises 13 residues. CDR3 DNA sequence: TGTGCCAGCAGTTTAGACAGATTCACTGAAGCTTTCTTT. Residues: CASSLDRFTEAFF.